This record covers a single T cell receptor (beta chain). The target antigen is unknown. Naive CD8+ T lymphocytes were specified as CD45RO-CCR7+CD27+CD95-. This sample stems from a study of CXCR3-negative and CXCR3-positive naive CD8 T cells. 5' RACE that incorporated UMI labels was used to prepare the TRB cDNA libraries. Each CDR3 protein gets one entry in TCRdb, which reprocessed the 5' RACE reads and gives no DNA. This listing includes some 60,000 distinct CDR3 sequences. The germline V gene has CDR1 MNHEY and CDR2 SVGEGT. The CDR3 runs 15 residues. Study observations and caveats: TCR strength was inferred from TRB CDR3 properties, while surface CD5 was comparable between naive subsets. Against CXCR3-negative naive cells, CXCR3-positive naive cells showed more hydrophobic TRB CDR3s.

Material: naive CXCR3+ CD8+ T cells from blood. As to subset: CD45RO-CCR7+CD27+CD95- naive CD8+ T cells expressing CXCR3 (TNR3+). V gene TRBV6-2 or TRBV6-3 combines with J gene TRBJ2-7. The clonotype comes from a human donor in good health. Some clones in this sample may be carry-over from other donors' samples. Here the CDR3 reads CASSFISLSSYEQYF.